One T cell receptor (beta chain) is described in this entry. This clonotype has only one observation. It lacks a known antigen. Within one base of it there is no much larger clone, and no base qualities were kept. A lone read gives weak evidence. RNA was extracted using the RNeasy kit, and roughly 0.45 to 1 microgram was reverse transcribed with random hexamers. The immunoSEQ multiplex PCR assay, which covers 54 Vbeta and 13 Jbeta segments, was used to amplify TCR beta CDR3 regions. PCR amplification bias was corrected using a synthetic template baseline for primer optimization and computational correction. The source study handled its data this way. Reads were assigned to V, D and J genes according to IMGT and analyzed in immunoSEQ Analyzer, with only productive sequences retained. Clonality was computed as one minus Shannon entropy normalized by log2 of the number of productive unique sequences. Public and private clones were assessed among the 100 most prevalent clones of each patient and control. A clone was defined as Susac-specific if it was absent from the healthy and MS cohorts, from some 980 published viral clones and from other ImmuneACCESS disease sequences. TCRdb reran the public reads through fastp at Q25 and MiXCR, keeping productive beta chains. Rows matching on CDR3 protein sequence are summarized as one entry with the most common DNA and genes. Here the V and J calls rest on TCRdb's processing, not on the authors' analysis. This sample comprises about 200,000 distinct CDR3 sequences, roughly 90% of them detected only once. The ten biggest clones cover approximately 0.09% of the sample.

The data originate from a study of CD8 T cells in Susac syndrome (dated by TCRdb to the late 2010s). About the study as a whole: Among the Susac syndrome patients who were sequenced, clinically active disease was present in six and clinical remission was observed in roughly eight. At the time of blood withdrawal, Susac syndrome patients were either therapy-naive, taking corticosteroids (with some also receiving IVIg), or on IVIg alone. Whether CD8+ T cell activation and differentiation in Susac syndrome was antigen driven was tested using repertoire sequencing.

Results the study describes overall, beyond this receptor: In patients with Susac syndrome, the CD4+ T cell repertoire showed no detectable clonal expansion. The number of individuals in the TCR sequencing and HLA analysis was acknowledged as relatively small.

High-throughput TCR beta sequencing profiled peripheral blood CD8+ and CD4+ T cells from healthy donors, Susac syndrome patients and multiple sclerosis patients. The Susac syndrome patients fulfilled recently defined diagnostic criteria for either definite or probable disease. Bulk CD8+ and CD4+ T cells were purified magnetically by negative isolation, whereas CD8+ TEMRA cells were enriched by FACS. Blood was collected in EDTA tubes and processed within 24 hours, with PBMCs isolated through density gradient centrifugation. PBMCs intended for TCR sequencing were frozen in liquid nitrogen and were later thawed in a 37 degrees C water bath. The sorted or isolated CD4+, CD8+ and CD8+ TEMRA cells had a purity of 90% or higher. CDR3 length: 15 amino acids, cysteine to phenylalanine. The DNA shown is the 45-base CDR3, in frame from base 1. CDR1 SGHRS and CDR2 YFSETQ were looked up in the germline V gene. V is shortened by 4 bases, J by 1 base, and the region joining them spans 14 bases.

This receptor was identified in a human donor with Susac syndrome. The sequenced material came from CD4+ T cells from PBMCs. The sequence is built from TRBV5-1 and TRBJ2-5; tentative D gene TRBD2, with 6 bases matching. CDR3 sequence: CASSPRPGLQETQYF. Read as DNA, the sequence is TGCGCCAGCAGCCCACGACCGGGACTCCAAGAGACCCAGTACTTC.